This entry is about one T cell receptor beta chain. Trimming cost V 4 bases and J 2 bases; bases outside gene matches: 6. The CDR3 contains 15 residues. The V gene's germline CDR1 is SGHRS and CDR2 YFSETQ. TCRdb itself ran the RT-PCR reads through MiXCR, one entry per CDR3 protein. The table shows hundreds of thousands of distinct CDR3 sequences, with 11% to 15% occurring only once. V gene TRBV5-1 combines with J gene TRBJ1-2, with 9 bases aligning to TRBD1. The TCR comes from a female donor in good health, serving as a healthy control. Sequencing input: memory CD4+ T cells from blood. CDR3 protein: CASSTGQGQNYGYTF. Written as DNA, the CDR3 is TGCGCCAGCAGCACCGGACAGGGGCAGAACTATGGCTACACCTTC.